This is a list of T cell receptor beta chains from one sample in a study of Graves' ophthalmopathy and Graves' hyperthyroidism. TCRdb processed the multiplex PCR reads anew with MiXCR; each CDR3 protein has one entry. The table lists just over 600,000 distinct CDR3 sequences, about a fifth of them singletons, with roughly 7.4% in the top ten. The sequencing sample was made of peripheral blood. Receptor source: a woman younger than 30 with stable Graves' hyperthyroidism. Some clones in this sample may be carry-over from other donors' samples. Each CDR3 is given with its conserved first and last residue. A D gene is named only where the DNA matches it firmly. Expanded clones get a size class; other rows say once, few or many, or leave the size out.

v_call	j_call	clone_size	d_call	cdr3_nt	cdr3_aa
TRBV6-1	TRBJ2-7	many	NA	TGTGCCAGCAGTGATACCGGGACCCGCTTCTACGAGCAGTACTTC	CASSDTGTRFYEQYF
TRBV12-3/TRBV12-4	TRBJ2-7	few	TRBD1	TGTGCCAGCAGTACCGGGACAGTACCCAGCGAGCAGTACTTC	CASSTGTVPSEQYF
TRBV7-3	TRBJ2-7	many	NA	TGTGCCAGCAGCTTACGGGACCGGAGGGGCTACGAGCAGTACTTC	CASSLRDRRGYEQYF
TRBV10-3	TRBJ1-5	NA	NA	TGTGCCATCAGTGAGTCACGGAAATATAGCAATCAGCCCCAGCATTTT	CAISESRKYSNQPQHF
TRBV6-1	TRBJ1-5	many	NA	TGTGCCAGCAGTGGGGGGGACGGCAATCAGCCCCAGCATTTT	CASSGGDGNQPQHF
TRBV20-1	TRBJ2-5	many	NA	TGCAGTGCTAGGAGCACAGCTCAAGAGACCCAGTACTTC	CSARSTAQETQYF
TRBV7-2	TRBJ1-5	many	NA	TGTGCCAGCAGCCGAGATTCACAGACCAATCAGCCCCAGCATTTT	CASSRDSQTNQPQHF
TRBV11-1	TRBJ2-7	many	TRBD1	TGTGCCAGCAGCCCCGGACAGGACTACGAGCAGTACTTC	CASSPGQDYEQYF
TRBV6-1	TRBJ1-5	NA	TRBD1	TGTGCCAGCAGTGTGACAGGGGATCAGCCCCATCATTTT	CASSVTGDQPHHF
TRBV19	TRBJ2-7	NA	NA	TGTGCCAGTAGTAGTATGCGTCAGGGGTCCTACGAGCAGTACTTC	CASSSMRQGSYEQYF
TRBV6-1	TRBJ1-2	few	TRBD1	TGTGCCATGAGACAGGGGGGATCCTGGGGCTACACCTTC	CAMRQGGSWGYTF